This is a list of T cell receptor beta chains from one sample in a study of T cell responses to AZD1222 COVID-19 vaccine. TCRdb's table, derived via immunoSEQ multiplex PCR, lists solely in-frame clones and lacks some. This sample has about 110,000 clones; 84% occur once, and the top ten carry about 9.7%. The material sequenced was peripheral blood, taken on day 0 of AZD1222 vaccination. These receptors all come from an adult in good health. Both conserved end residues are part of each CDR3.

V,J,CDR3
TRBV6-5,TRBJ2-7,CASSSVGTLSYEQYF
TRBV12-3/TRBV12-4,TRBJ2-3,CASSLTGTDTQYF
TRBV19,TRBJ1-1,CASSPLGVNTEAFF
TRBV3-1/TRBV3-2,TRBJ1-2,CASSFEWSHGYTF
TRBV5-8,TRBJ1-2,CASSWGVPSNYGYTF
TRBV6-1,TRBJ1-2,CASSEGILLGYTF
TRBV2,TRBJ1-1,CASSETVTNTEAFF
TRBV19,TRBJ2-1,CASSQGVLLNEQFF
TRBV5-1,TRBJ1-4,CASSLEIRTTNEKLFF
TRBV19,TRBJ1-2,CASTLTGDGYTF
TRBV7-2,TRBJ2-7,CASSLRQGASYEQYF
TRBV3-1/TRBV3-2,TRBJ1-2,CASSSGSYGYTF
TRBV4-1,TRBJ1-1,CASTLDTEAFF
TRBV28,TRBJ1-1,CASSGGGRPEAFF
TRBV2,TRBJ1-5,CASMMDRGGNQPQHF
TRBV6-5,TRBJ1-6,CASGQGGSPLHF
TRBV7-2,TRBJ2-3,CASSLGEAGGAIDTQYF
TRBV2,TRBJ1-4,CASMAGTGNEKLFF
TRBV6-2/TRBV6-3,TRBJ2-7,CASSYGDRSKLGRQYF
TRBV28,TRBJ2-7,CASSTGTGVYEQYF
TRBV5-1,TRBJ2-1,CASSPQGAGFDEQFF
TRBV2,TRBJ2-3,CASSIAGAGTDTQYF
TRBV27,TRBJ1-2,CASSLVPGLNYGYTF
TRBV10-3,TRBJ2-3,CAISTKQGIGTQYF
TRBV19,TRBJ1-2,CASSKGSWDGYTF
TRBV7-9,TRBJ1-1,CASSLDIGEEDTEAFF
TRBV11-2,TRBJ2-2,CASSVWVSGGELFF
TRBV9,TRBJ2-1,CASSELAGNPRQPIYNEQFF
TRBV5-1,TRBJ2-3,CASSPSRWQGGTDTQYF
TRBV24-1,TRBJ1-5,CATSDLGDASNQPQHF
TRBV14,TRBJ2-2,CASSQVGARGTGELFF
TRBV28,TRBJ1-6,CASSGDGAGNNSPLHF
TRBV7-9,TRBJ1-1,CASSLMAGVRSAEAFF
TRBV6-5,TRBJ1-1,CASSKRGNTEAFF
TRBV28,TRBJ2-1,CASSSGTSVYNEQFF
TRBV5-1,TRBJ2-7,CASSLTSLSEQYF
TRBV7-2,TRBJ2-1,CASSPRTSGSLFGFF
TRBV24-1,TRBJ1-3,CATQDSPGNTIYF
TRBV9,TRBJ2-7,CASSDSGDILGQYF
TRBV7-2,TRBJ2-3,CASSPRTGFRTDTQYF
TRBV30,TRBJ1-4,CAWRSGLIRLFF
TRBV19,TRBJ2-2,CASSPRTGHGSGELFF
TRBV18,TRBJ1-4,CASSNDRDRGEKLFF
TRBV19,TRBJ1-1,CASTQTSNTEAFF
TRBV3-1/TRBV3-2,TRBJ2-4,CASSQENHGAGRNIQYF
TRBV2,TRBJ2-7,CASSYSYEQYF
TRBV18,TRBJ1-2,CASSPPGSVFYGYTF
TRBV28,TRBJ2-3,CASSLIGQGEDTQYF
TRBV30,TRBJ1-5,CAWGTGGRPQHF
TRBV5-5,TRBJ2-7,CASSLRTSGGNEQYF
TRBV19,TRBJ1-1,CASSRGMGEAFF
TRBV10-3,TRBJ2-7,CAITTQGGNQYF
TRBV7-9,TRBJ1-2,CASSLVGHGYTF
TRBV7-2,TRBJ2-6,CASSLDSGTGANVLTF
TRBV11-2,TRBJ2-1,CASSLVPRTDKFF
TRBV7-9,TRBJ1-6,CASAWGDGSLHF
TRBV3-1/TRBV3-2,TRBJ2-5,CASSQATGRETQYF
TRBV11-2,TRBJ2-5,CASSPGQPQETQYF
TRBV11-2,TRBJ1-3,CASSLGGSGNTIYF